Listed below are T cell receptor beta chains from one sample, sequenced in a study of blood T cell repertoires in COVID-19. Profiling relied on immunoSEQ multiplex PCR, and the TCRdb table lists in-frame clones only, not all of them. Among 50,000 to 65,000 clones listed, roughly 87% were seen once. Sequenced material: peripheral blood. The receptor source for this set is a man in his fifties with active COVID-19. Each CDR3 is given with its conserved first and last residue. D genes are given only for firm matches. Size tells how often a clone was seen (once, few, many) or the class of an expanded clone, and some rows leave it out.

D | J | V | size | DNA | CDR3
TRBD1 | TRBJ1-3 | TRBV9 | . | TGTGCCAGCAGCACCACGGCGGGACAGGGTGGAAACACCATATATTTT | CASSTTAGQGGNTIYF
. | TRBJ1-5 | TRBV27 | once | TGTGCCAGCAGTACTCAGGGTTTGGGACAGCCCCAGCATTTT | CASSTQGLGQPQHF
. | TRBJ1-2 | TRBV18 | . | TGTGCCAGCTCACCGTCACAGGCCCTCAGGGATAACTATGGCTACACCTTC | CASSPSQALRDNYGYTF
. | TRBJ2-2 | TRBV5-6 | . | TGTGCCAGCAGCTTGTTGGCGGGACGGATGAACACCGGGGAGCTGTTTTTT | CASSLLAGRMNTGELFF
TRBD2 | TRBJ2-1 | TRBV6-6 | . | TGTGCCAGCAGTCGCCTCACTAGCGGGGGGGGCCCATACAATGAGCAGTTCTTC | CASSRLTSGGGPYNEQFF
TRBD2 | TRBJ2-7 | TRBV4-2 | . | TGTGCCAGCAGCCAAGTAAGCGGGGGGACTCCCTTCTCCTACGAGCAGTACTTC | CASSQVSGGTPFSYEQYF
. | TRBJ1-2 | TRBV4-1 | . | TGCGCCAGCAGCCCCCAATACGGGGGGCGCGGCTACACCTTC | CASSPQYGGRGYTF
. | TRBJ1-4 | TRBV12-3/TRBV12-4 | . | TGTGCCAGCAGACCCAGGGCCGGTGAAAAACTGTTTTTT | CASRPRAGEKLFF
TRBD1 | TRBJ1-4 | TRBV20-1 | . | TGCAGTGCTACTGACAGGGGAGGGGAAAAACTGTTTTTT | CSATDRGGEKLFF
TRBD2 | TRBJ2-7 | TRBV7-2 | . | TGTGCCAGCAGCAAGACTAGCGGGGGTCACGCCTACGAGCAGTACTTC | CASSKTSGGHAYEQYF
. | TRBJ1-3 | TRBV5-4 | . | TGTGCCAGCAGCCCCTTCCCAGGGGCGAACTCTGGAAACACCATATATTTT | CASSPFPGANSGNTIYF
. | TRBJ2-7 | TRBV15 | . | TGTGCCACCAGCAGAGGGGCAAACTCCTACGAGCAGTACTTC | CATSRGANSYEQYF
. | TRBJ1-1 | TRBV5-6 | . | TGTGCCAGCAGCTTGGTTGGCACCAACACTGAAGCTTTCTTT | CASSLVGTNTEAFF
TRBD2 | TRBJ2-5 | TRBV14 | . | TGTGCCAGCAGCCAGGTTATAAGCGGGGGGGCGCCCCAGTACTTC | CASSQVISGGAPQYF
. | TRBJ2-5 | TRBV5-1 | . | TGCGCCAGCAGCTGGGTGCCCGGGGAAGAGACCCAGTACTTC | CASSWVPGEETQYF
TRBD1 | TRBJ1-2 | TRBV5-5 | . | TGTGCCAGCAGCTTCCCGGGACAGGGGTATGGCTACACCTTC | CASSFPGQGYGYTF
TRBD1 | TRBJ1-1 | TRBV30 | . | TGTGCCTGGGACCGACAGGGGGGGAACACTGAAGCTTTCTTT | CAWDRQGGNTEAFF
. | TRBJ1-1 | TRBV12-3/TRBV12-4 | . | TGTGCCAGCAGTGAGGACTTCACTGAAGCTTTCTTT | CASSEDFTEAFF
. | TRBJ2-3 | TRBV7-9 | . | TGTGCCAGCAGGGAGGGACAGTCCGCAGATACGCAGTATTTT | CASREGQSADTQYF
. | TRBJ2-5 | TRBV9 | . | TGTGCCAGCAGCGTAGGTTTCGGGACCCAGTACTTC | CASSVGFGTQYF
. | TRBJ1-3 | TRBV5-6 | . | TGTGCCAGCAGCTTGGCCTCAAACACCATATATTTT | CASSLASNTIYF
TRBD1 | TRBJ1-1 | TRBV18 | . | TGTGCCAGCTCACTCGAACAGGGGAAGAACACTGAAGCTTTCTTT | CASSLEQGKNTEAFF